Presented here are 16 T cell receptor beta chains from one specimen sequenced in a study of shared clonotypes between healthy human individuals. Assay: immunoSEQ multiplex PCR; the TCRdb copy retains only in-frame clones and omits some. The data show over 2,000,000 clones, over 85% seen once. Naive CD8 isolation took CD45RO-negative cells positively selected for CCR7 and excluded terminally differentiated effector memory CD45RA+ cells. Specimen: naive CD8+ T cells from PBMCs. These receptors all stem from a man younger than 35 in good health. Some clones in this sample may be carry-over from other donors' samples.

The chain joins TRBV27 to TRBJ2-1; D might be TRBD2 (6 bases). The V end was cut by 2 bases, the J end by 5 bases, with 10 bases between. CDR1 is MNHEY, CDR2 SMNVEV, per germline (reference sequence). The CDR3 sequence is 14 residues long. This CDR3 is CASSLMGLHNEQFF. In nucleotides, the CDR3 is TGTGCCAGCAGTTTAATGGGACTCCACAATGAGCAGTTCTTC.

V usage is TRBV28 and J usage is TRBJ2-2; D may be TRBD2 (6 bases). Trimming stripped 3 bases from V and 7 bases from J, with 24 bases between. Germline assignment: CDR1 MDHEN and CDR2 SYDVKM. The CDR3 length is 18 residues. The CDR3 DNA reads as TGTGCCAGCAGTTTCCCGCCCCACATCGGAGGGTTGGGCGGGGAGCTGTTTTTT. Its translation is CASSFPPHIGGLGGELFF. Looking up the rest from reference TRBV28 and TRBJ2-2 gives the full variable domain: DVKVTQSSRYLVKRTGEKVFLECVQDMDHENMFWYRQDPGLGLRLIYFSYDVKMKEKGDIPEGYSVSREKKERFSLILESASTNQTSMYLCASSFPPHIGGLGGELFFGEGSRLTVL.

The chain combines TRBV4-1 with TRBJ2-5; 7 bases align to TRBD2. V trimming: 0 bases; J trimming: 2 bases; junction bases outside the gene matches: 9. Per germline, CDR1 MGHRA and CDR2 YSYEKL. This CDR3 spans 17 amino acids. CDR3 residues: CASSQDQGTSDQETQYF. The CDR3 nucleotides read TGCGCCAGCAGCCAAGATCAGGGTACTAGCGATCAAGAGACCCAGTACTTC.

The rearrangement joins TRBV2 to TRBJ2-1; a possible D gene is TRBD1 (6 bases). V dropped 7 bases and J dropped 6 bases, with 19 bases sitting between them. This CDR3 is built from 15 residues. Germline CDR1 reads SNHLY; CDR2 reads FYNNEI. CDR3 residues: CASISTGTRLNEQFF. In nucleotides, the CDR3 is TGTGCCAGCATCTCTACCGGGACAAGACTCAATGAGCAGTTCTTC.

The chain joins TRBV7-6 to TRBJ2-1; no clear D. The CDR3 totals 12 residues. V dropped 5 bases and J dropped 9 bases, with 11 bases sitting between them. CDR1 is SGHVS, CDR2 FNYEAQ, per germline. The DNA for the CDR3 is TGTGCCAGCAGCCCGGAGAGGCCTGAGCAGTTCTTC. It is translated as CASSPERPEQFF.

This sequence joins TRBV28 and TRBJ2-7; D is ambiguous. V lost 7 bases to trimming and J lost 4 bases, with 11 bases between them. CDR1 MDHEN and CDR2 SYDVKM come from the germline V gene. The CDR3 has 12 amino acids. The CDR3 region has the DNA TGTGCCAGCACCCGGACGGTTTACGAGCAGTACTTC. It translates to CASTRTVYEQYF.

This chain joins TRBV25-1 and TRBJ2-7; 10 nucleotides line up with TRBD2. The length of the CDR3 is 14 residues. Trimming cost V 6 bases and J 4 bases; bases outside gene matches: 6. Germline loops: CDR1 MGHDK, CDR2 SYGVNS. The CDR3 loop is CASSLGLASYEQYF. The CDR3 DNA sequence: TGTGCCAGCAGCCTGGGACTAGCGTCGTACGAGCAGTACTTC.

This clone was detected a few times. V gene TRBV19 combines with J gene TRBJ1-1, with no clear D. The CDR3 spans 15 residues. The germline CDR1 and CDR2 sequences are LNHDA and SQIVND (reference sequence). V was trimmed by 4 bases and J by 1 base, leaving 13 bases between them. CDR3 DNA sequence: TGTGCCAGTAGTACCCTGGAGGGAGGGAACACTGAAGCTTTCTTT. This translates into CASSTLEGGNTEAFF.

A word on this clone: The sample has other DNA sequences that encode this CDR3 too. V is TRBV27 and J is TRBJ1-1, with unresolved D. This CDR3 has 13 amino acids. Deletions cut 0 bases from V and 4 bases from J, with 6 bases between. Germline V CDR1 and CDR2: MNHEY, SMNVEV (reference sequence). The CDR3 sequence: CASSLSRGTEAFF. CDR3 bases: TGTGCCAGCAGTTTATCCCGGGGCACTGAAGCTTTCTTT.

This chain joins TRBV27 and TRBJ1-4; D is unresolved. There are 15 residues in the CDR3. V lost 3 bases and J lost 7, with 15 bases in between. The germline CDR1 and CDR2 sequences are MNHEY and SMNVEV (reference sequence). CDR3 residues: CASSFTSPEGEKLFF. The CDR3 coding sequence is TGTGCCAGCAGTTTTACCTCACCTGAAGGTGAAAAACTGTTTTTT.

The chain combines TRBV6-1 with TRBJ2-7; 9 positions agree with TRBD1. The V gene end was trimmed by 6 bases and the J gene end by 3 bases; junction bases not matched to a gene: 9. CDR1 is MNHNS and CDR2 is SASEGT in the germline V gene. The length of the CDR3 is 15 residues. Written as DNA, the CDR3 is TGTGCCAGCAGCCTTACAGGGGGCAAAGGCTACGAGCAGTACTTC. It translates to CASSLTGGKGYEQYF.

The chain is built from TRBV7-2 and TRBJ1-2, with D tentatively TRBD1 (6 bases). The germline gives CDR1 SGHTA, CDR2 FQGNSA. This CDR3 has 14 amino acids. Trimming removed 5 bases at V and 8 bases at J, with 18 bases between. The CDR3 sequence: CASSPTRTGNGYTF. CDR3 nucleotides: TGTGCCAGCAGCCCGACCCGTACAGGGAACGGCTACACCTTC.

The rearrangement uses TRBV25-1 and TRBJ2-5, with a tentative D call TRBD1 (5 bases). CDR3 length: 11 amino acids. CDR1 and CDR2 from the germline V gene are MGHDK and SYGVNS. Between the trimmed V and J ends, which lost 11 bases and 4 bases, there was a span of 11 bases. CDR3 DNA sequence: TGTGCCGTGTGGCAGGGAGAGACCCAGTACTTC. Its protein product is CAVWQGETQYF.

This clone was detected a few times. Here the CDR3 reads CASSTAYNEQFF. DNA for the CDR3: TGTGCCAGCAGCACGGCCTACAATGAGCAGTTCTTC. This chain connects TRBV9 to TRBJ2-1; D unresolved. In germline, CDR1 is SGDLS, CDR2 YYNGEE. Trimming shortened V by 4 bases and J by 2 bases, and 4 bases separated the two germline ends. The CDR3 loop spans 12 amino acids. Based on the CDR3 plus reference TRBV9 and TRBJ2-1, the full variable domain is DSGVTQTPKHLITATGQRVTLRCSPRSGDLSVYWYQQSLDQGLQFLIQYYNGEERAKGNILERFSAQQFPDLHSELNLSSLELGDSALYFCASSTAYNEQFFGPGTRLTVL.

This clone was counted a few times. Other DNA sequences in the sample encode the same CDR3. The rearrangement uses TRBV29-1 and TRBJ2-7, with a possible D match to TRBD2 (6 bases). This CDR3 spans 12 amino acids. Germline CDR1 and CDR2: SQVTM and ANQGSEA. Deletions cut 4 bases from V and 0 bases from J, with 7 bases between. The CDR3 nucleotides are TGCAGCGTTGTCGGGAGCTCCTACGAGCAGTACTTC. Translation gives CSVVGSSYEQYF.

On this clone: Other DNA sequences in the same sample also yield this CDR3. CDR3 sequence reads: CASSQVAGSAYEQYF. CDR3 in DNA: TGCGCCAGCAGCCAAGTGGCGGGGAGCGCCTACGAGCAGTACTTC. This chain uses TRBV4-1 with TRBJ2-7, with a tentative D call TRBD2 (6 bases). Per the germline V gene, CDR1 is MGHRA and CDR2 is YSYEKL. V gave up 1 base and J gave up 2 bases, with 12 bases separating them. The CDR3 is 15 amino acids.